The entry below describes one T cell receptor (beta chain). What this receptor recognizes is not known. No qualities accompany the bases; no much larger clone lies one base away. The cohort consisted of more than 650 healthy bone marrow donors. At the time of sampling, all cohort members were nominally healthy, though unrecorded immune exposures were likely present. The donor tested CMV seronegative and was one of the 352 seronegative cohort members. Each donor provided a peripheral blood sample, and peripheral blood mononuclear cells were used for TCR beta sequencing. Genomic DNA extraction from the blood cell samples was performed with the Qiagen DNeasy Blood Extraction Kit. The sample is drawn from a study of cytomegalovirus exposure and HLA in healthy donors (dated by TCRdb to 2015 to 2018). At the level of the whole study: An earlier analysis of roughly 500 of the donors reported 276 Gb of sequence data and around 120 million unique TCR beta sequences obtained from about 179 million T cells. Of the roughly 390 genotyped donors, 80% to 90% were placed in the genetic ancestry cluster associated with self-reported Caucasian donors. An early release that covered fewer than 750 HLA-typed donors contained around 300 gigabases of sequencing data and 65 million to 100 million unique TCR sequences. In a later genetic analysis, genome-wide SNP genotypes for about 65% of the roughly 670 donors were used, and that subset was treated as a discovery cohort. In the later analysis, no new phenotypic data were used to find candidate immune exposures; instead, reliance was placed on TCR beta sequences and their occurrence across donors. In a later analysis, previously published TCR beta repertoires from fewer than 750 donors were re-analyzed and high-resolution HLA genotyping was added so that TCR occurrence patterns could be studied. In addition to the first cohort of 500 to 850 subjects, a separate validation cohort of approximately 130 different subjects was used. Every discovery cohort repertoire had been produced on one sequencing platform. Typing coverage varied by locus: roughly 629-630 donors for A, B, C, DRB1 and DQB1; 522 for DQA1; more than 600 for DPA1; around 450 for DPB1. Both class I and class II loci were covered by HLA typing, at four-digit resolution. Donor age, sex, ethnicity and CMV serostatus were collected together with the repertoire data. The study profiled the T cell repertoires of 666 subjects by immunosequencing and related them to cytomegalovirus serostatus. Several DR-DQ haplotypes were treated as single units for association and clustering because of strong linkage in the cohort. To predict cytomegalovirus infection status, the study brought together high-throughput TCR immunosequencing, statistical association of individual TCRs with disease status, and machine learning. Among around 400 genotyped donors of the cohort, an average of approximately 200,000 unique TCR beta nucleotide sequences was sequenced per donor, of which approximately 18% were non-productive. An earlier analysis of 587 of the donors used high-throughput TCR beta sequencing to judge whether each TCR beta V gene segment behaved as functional or pseudogenic. The study aimed to test whether signatures of past pathogen exposure could be identified by cataloging public T cell receptors.

Findings and caveats that apply to the study as a whole: According to a later analysis, TCR association rates differed among HLA loci, with DRB1 alleles showing the most associated TCRs and HLA-C alleles showing the fewest. A further reported finding was that TCR beta sequences accurately predicted the HLA-A and HLA-B alleles for most subjects in the first cohort. In vitro tests confirmed that three of the cytomegalovirus-associated TCR beta chains recognize cytomegalovirus antigens. A later genetic analysis associated a missense DCLRE1C variant with V-gene and J-gene trimming of TCR beta chains, and an independent cohort replicated the association. A later analysis found that most CMV-associated TCR beta chains appeared HLA-restricted, with HLA associations seemingly driven largely by CMV exposure. Sequencing depth was assumed to be roughly uniform across donors in the presence/absence analyses, though that assumption may not hold. A group of highly shared sequence variants was considered likely to be a technical artifact of the sequencing pipeline. A total of 164 TCR beta chains were listed by the study as associated with cytomegalovirus. The classifier was reported to diagnose cytomegalovirus status with high specificity and sensitivity in both the original and validation cohorts. In a later analysis, several top co-occurrence clusters were reported to appear linked to parvovirus B19, influenza, CMV and Epstein-Barr virus. The only immune exposure information available for the cohort was CMV serostatus. Compared with equally common non-associated chains, HLA-associated TCR beta chains in a later analysis were more clonally expanded and had lower generation probabilities. Because HLA typing was unavailable for some donors at each locus, only the typed subset was used in association tests. In an earlier analysis of approximately 590 of the donors, most TCR beta V segments appeared in productive rearrangements about 87% or about 30% of the time, broadly matching IMGT annotations. Strong co-occurrence of HLA alleles, especially DR and DQ, made assigning TCR associations to individual alleles difficult. Across donors, most TCR sequences were observed very rarely, whereas some public TCRs were present in many individuals. Specific HLA alleles were associated with 15,000 to 20,000 TCR beta sequences at a false discovery rate of 0.05 in a later analysis. It was suggested by the authors that the approach could potentially be generalized to other disease states and immunological phenotypes. Linkage disequilibrium might explain the correlated functional status among segregating V segments, but an unknown experimental factor could not be ruled out. A later genetic analysis reported fewer N-insertions in productive TCRs among donors in an Asian-associated ancestry cluster than the roughly 720-donor mean. Only TCR beta chains were sequenced in this cohort, and the absence of alpha or paired-chain data limited detectable features. The 87-base-pair reads could not distinguish some IMGT-functional V segments, including TRBV6-2 and TRBV6-3, so those segments were excluded. Around 16 rarely observed V segments, including chromosome 9 orphons, were excluded from the earlier analysis of about 500 of the donors because counts were too low.

At the junction V is shortened by 4 bases and J by 4 bases, with 17 bases in between. CDR1 and CDR2, per the germline V gene, are SGHRS and YFSETQ. The CDR3 spans 15 residues, from the cysteine through the phenylalanine. Of all the DNA, just the CDR3 is kept, 45 bases in frame from base 1. Library preparation used the immunoSEQ multiplex PCR assay. For the multiplex PCR, a mixture combining 60 forward primers for TCR Vbeta segments and 13 reverse primers for TCR Jbeta segments was used. Amplification of the CDR3 region of rearranged TCR beta genes was performed with a multiplex PCR assay on genomic DNA. Amplified TCR beta libraries were sequenced as 87-base-pair reads on the Illumina HiSeq System. Concerning the study's data processing: Across the 670 or so repertoires, a later analysis counted roughly 84 million unique TCR beta chains, approximately 10 million of which were shared by at least two donors. To remove PCR and sequencing errors, raw reads were error-corrected and collapsed into unique sequences using a nearest-neighbor algorithm that merged closely related sequences. To assign V, D and J gene segments, CDR3 sequences were aligned to IMGT reference sequences. For a sequence to be retained, a match of at least six nucleotides to both a V gene segment and a J gene segment was required. A rearrangement counted as productive if the CDR3 had no stop codons and remained in frame with V and J, and every other rearrangement counted as non-productive. Following IMGT convention, CDR3 was defined as the stretch from the second conserved V-encoded cysteine up to the conserved J-encoded phenylalanine. In an earlier analysis of more than 550 of the donors, sequences lacking an unambiguous match to a single V gene segment were excluded. In an earlier analysis of some 590 of the donors, a V segment was called functional when productive rearrangements were above 56.7%, and segregating when the standard deviation between donors exceeded 5%. A statistical classification framework was developed to diagnose cytomegalovirus status using the catalog of TCR beta chain sequences. In a later analysis, V and J genes were assigned by comparing TCR nucleotide sequences against IMGT/GENE-DB human TR gene sequences. Using the TCRdist pipeline, a later analysis assigned CDR3 sequences along with most-parsimonious VDJ recombination scenarios. In a later analysis, each TCR beta chain was defined by its CDR3 amino acid sequence together with its V-gene family, and reads without a unique V-gene family were excluded. As a way to deal with suspected cross-contamination and a sequencing artifact, a later analysis dropped roughly 620 nucleotide sequences that were highly shared and had low generation probability. A later analysis calculated a clonal expansion index for each public chain from normalized within-repertoire ranks of inferred template counts. A later analysis computed generation probabilities with a VDJ recombination model fitted to out-of-frame rearrangements, and checked the results against IGoR. In a later analysis, hypergeometric tests were used to score TCR-TCR, TCR-HLA and TCR-CMV co-occurrence, with a repertoire-size bias correction applied to TCR pairs. In a later analysis, false discovery rates were estimated by permuting HLA or CMV assignments 20 times. In a later analysis, co-occurring TCRs were grouped using DBSCAN, with TCRdist sequence similarity added in when clustering inside HLA-allele-positive subsets. Co-occurrence clustering excluded repertoires with fewer than 30,000 or more than 120,000 public chains, plus five with anomalous nucleotide sharing. Here the immuneACCESS table is served through TCRdb, limited to in-frame sequences with V and J called. Missing clones are a known gap in these copies; in checked studies unresolved V genes cover under half, and the rest lacks a known reason. D and trimming were read from the DNA, whereas the V and J calls and clone size are those reported in that table. Present in this sample are nearly 65,000 clones, roughly 70% of which were seen just once. The ten largest clonotypes hold 5.4% of the sample.

The sequencing input was PBMCs. The clonotype originates from a man aged 50 to 59 in good health and CMV-seronegative. This chain is built from TRBV5-1 and TRBJ1-2, with no D gene named confidently. The base sequence is TGCGCCAGCAGCCCTATATTTGCGAGCACCTATGGCTACACCTTC. It translates to CASSPIFASTYGYTF.